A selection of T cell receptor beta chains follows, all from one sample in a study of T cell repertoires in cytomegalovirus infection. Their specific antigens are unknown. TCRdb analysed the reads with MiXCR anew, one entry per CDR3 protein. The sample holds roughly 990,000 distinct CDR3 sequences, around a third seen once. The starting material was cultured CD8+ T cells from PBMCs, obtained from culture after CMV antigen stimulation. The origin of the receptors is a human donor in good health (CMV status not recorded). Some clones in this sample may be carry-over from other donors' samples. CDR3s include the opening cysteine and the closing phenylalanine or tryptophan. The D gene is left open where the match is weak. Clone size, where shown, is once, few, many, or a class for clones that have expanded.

CDR3: CASSFRGGPGTEAFF; DNA: TGTGCCAGCAGTTTTCGCGGGGGGCCAGGCACTGAAGCTTTCTTT; size: NA; D: NA; J: TRBJ1-1; V: TRBV12-3/TRBV12-4
CDR3: CASSDGGRTGELFF; DNA: TGTGCCAGCAGTGATGGGGGAAGGACCGGGGAGCTGTTTTTT; size: NA; D: NA; J: TRBJ2-2; V: TRBV6-6
CDR3: CASSSWGGHNQPQHF; DNA: TGTGCCAGCAGTTCCTGGGGGGGGCACAATCAGCCCCAGCATTTT; size: NA; D: NA; J: TRBJ1-5; V: TRBV7-2
CDR3: CATYLGIGLGGNQPQHF; DNA: TGTGCCACCTATCTGGGGATAGGCCTCGGAGGCAATCAGCCCCAGCATTTT; size: few; D: NA; J: TRBJ1-5; V: TRBV6-2/TRBV6-3
CDR3: CASSHASSYNSPLHF; DNA: TGTGCCAGCAGCCATGCGAGCTCCTATAATTCACCCCTCCACTTT; size: NA; D: NA; J: TRBJ1-6; V: TRBV11-2
CDR3: CASSSRGAGTDTQYF; DNA: TGTGCCAGCAGCAGCAGAGGGGCTGGCACAGATACGCAGTATTTT; size: few; D: NA; J: TRBJ2-3; V: TRBV9
CDR3: CASSLAGARGGEKLFF; DNA: TGTGCCAGCAGCTTAGCAGGGGCCCGGGGAGGAGAAAAACTGTTTTTT; size: many; D: NA; J: TRBJ1-4; V: TRBV11-2
CDR3: CASRPGGLGTEAFF; DNA: TGTGCCAGCAGGCCCGGAGGGCTCGGCACTGAAGCTTTCTTT; size: few; D: NA; J: TRBJ1-1; V: TRBV7-9
CDR3: CASSQAGTSKDTQYF; DNA: TGCGCCAGCAGCCAAGCCGGGACTAGTAAAGATACGCAGTATTTT; size: NA; D: TRBD2; J: TRBJ2-3; V: TRBV4-1
CDR3: CASSYDRGLPYEQYF; DNA: TGTGCCAGCAGCTACGACAGGGGACTCCCCTACGAGCAGTACTTC; size: NA; D: TRBD1; J: TRBJ2-7; V: TRBV7-9
CDR3: CASGPRGADTQYF; DNA: TGTGCCAGCGGACCCAGGGGGGCAGATACGCAGTATTTT; size: NA; D: NA; J: TRBJ2-3; V: TRBV27
CDR3: CASSSTGAHSGANVLTF; DNA: TGTGCCAGCAGTTCGACAGGGGCCCACTCTGGGGCCAACGTCCTGACTTTC; size: NA; D: TRBD1; J: TRBJ2-6; V: TRBV28
CDR3: CATSPALALDEQFF; DNA: TGTGCCACCTCACCCGCGTTGGCCCTGGATGAGCAGTTCTTC; size: few; D: NA; J: TRBJ2-1; V: TRBV27
CDR3: CASSRLAGVYNEQFF; DNA: TGTGCCAGCAGCCGACTAGCGGGGGTCTACAATGAGCAGTTCTTC; size: NA; D: TRBD2; J: TRBJ2-1; V: TRBV7-6